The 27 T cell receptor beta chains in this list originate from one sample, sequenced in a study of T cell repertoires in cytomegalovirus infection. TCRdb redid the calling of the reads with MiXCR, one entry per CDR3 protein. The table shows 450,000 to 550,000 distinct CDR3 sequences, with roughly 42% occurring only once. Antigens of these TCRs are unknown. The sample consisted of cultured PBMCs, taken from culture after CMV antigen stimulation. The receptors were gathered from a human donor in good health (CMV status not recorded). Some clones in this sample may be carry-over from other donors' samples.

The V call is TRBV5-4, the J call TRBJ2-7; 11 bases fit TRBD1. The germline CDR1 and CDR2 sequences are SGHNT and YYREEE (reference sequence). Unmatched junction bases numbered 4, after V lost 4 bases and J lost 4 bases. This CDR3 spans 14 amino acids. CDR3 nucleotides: TGTGCCAGCAGCGGACAGGGGGCGAGGTACGAGCAGTACTTC. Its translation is CASSGQGARYEQYF.

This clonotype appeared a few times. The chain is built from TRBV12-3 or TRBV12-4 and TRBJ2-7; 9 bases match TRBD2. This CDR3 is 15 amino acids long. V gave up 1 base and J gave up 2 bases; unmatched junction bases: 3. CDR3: CASSLGPSGAYEQYF. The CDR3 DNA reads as TGTGCCAGCAGTTTAGGCCCTAGCGGGGCCTACGAGCAGTACTTC.

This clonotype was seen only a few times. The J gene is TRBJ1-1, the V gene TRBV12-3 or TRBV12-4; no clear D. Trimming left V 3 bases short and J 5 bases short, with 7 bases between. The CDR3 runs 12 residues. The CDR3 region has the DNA TGTGCCAGCAGTTTCCAGGTAACTGAAGCTTTCTTT. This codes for CASSFQVTEAFF.

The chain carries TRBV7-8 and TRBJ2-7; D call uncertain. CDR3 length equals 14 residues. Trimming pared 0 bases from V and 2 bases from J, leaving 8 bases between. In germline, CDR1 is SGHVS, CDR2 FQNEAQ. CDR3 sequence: CASSLAGSTYEQYF. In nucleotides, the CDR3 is TGTGCCAGCAGCTTAGCGGGATCGACCTACGAGCAGTACTTC.

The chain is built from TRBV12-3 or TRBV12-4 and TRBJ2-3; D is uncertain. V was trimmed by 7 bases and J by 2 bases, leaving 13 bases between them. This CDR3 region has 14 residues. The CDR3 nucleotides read TGTGCCAGCACTCGGGTAGACCCCACAGATACGCAGTATTTT. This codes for CASTRVDPTDTQYF.

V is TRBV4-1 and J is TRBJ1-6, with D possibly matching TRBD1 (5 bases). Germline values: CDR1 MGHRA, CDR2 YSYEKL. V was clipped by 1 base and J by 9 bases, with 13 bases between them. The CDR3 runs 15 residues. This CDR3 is CASSQGWDLSSPLHF. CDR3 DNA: TGCGCCAGCAGCCAAGGGTGGGACCTGAGTTCACCCCTCCACTTT.

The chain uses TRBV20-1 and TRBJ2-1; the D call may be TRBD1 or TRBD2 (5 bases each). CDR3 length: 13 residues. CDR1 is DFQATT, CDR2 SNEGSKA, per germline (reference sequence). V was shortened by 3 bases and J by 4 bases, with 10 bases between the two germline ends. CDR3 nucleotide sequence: TGCAGTGCTAGTTGGGGGACGTACAATGAGCAGTTCTTC. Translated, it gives CSASWGTYNEQFF.

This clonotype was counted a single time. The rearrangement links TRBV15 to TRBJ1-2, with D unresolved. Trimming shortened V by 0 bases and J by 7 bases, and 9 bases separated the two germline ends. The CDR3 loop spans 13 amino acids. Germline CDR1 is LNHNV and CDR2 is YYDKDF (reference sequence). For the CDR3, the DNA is TGTGCCACCAGCAGAGATCGCGGTGGTGGCTACACCTTC. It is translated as CATSRDRGGGYTF.

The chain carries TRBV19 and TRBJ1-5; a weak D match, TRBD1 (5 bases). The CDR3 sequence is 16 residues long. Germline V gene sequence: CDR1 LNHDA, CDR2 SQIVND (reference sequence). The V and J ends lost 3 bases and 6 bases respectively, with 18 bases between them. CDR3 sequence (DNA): TGTGCCAGTAGTATTCAGTCAGGGCTGGCAGGTCAGCCCCAGCATTTT. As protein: CASSIQSGLAGQPQHF. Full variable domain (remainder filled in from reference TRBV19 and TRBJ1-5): DGGITQSPKYLFRKEGQNVTLSCEQNLNHDAMYWYRQDPGQGLRLIYYSQIVNDFQKGDIAEGYSVSREKKESFPLTVTSAQKNPTAFYLCASSIQSGLAGQPQHFGDGTRLSIL.

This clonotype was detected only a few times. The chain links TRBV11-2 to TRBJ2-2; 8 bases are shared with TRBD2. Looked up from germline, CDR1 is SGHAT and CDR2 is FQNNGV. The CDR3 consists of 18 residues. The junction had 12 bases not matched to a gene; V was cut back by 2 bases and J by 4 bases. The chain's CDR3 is CASSLLLSSGSVTGELFF. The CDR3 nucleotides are TGTGCCAGCAGCTTACTCCTTTCCAGCGGGAGCGTCACCGGGGAGCTGTTTTTT.

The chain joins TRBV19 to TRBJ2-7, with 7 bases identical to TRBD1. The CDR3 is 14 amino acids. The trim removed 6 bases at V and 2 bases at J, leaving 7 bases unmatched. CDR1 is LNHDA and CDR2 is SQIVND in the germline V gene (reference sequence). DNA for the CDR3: TGTGCCAGTAGCTGGACAGGAGAGACCTACGAGCAGTACTTC. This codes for CASSWTGETYEQYF. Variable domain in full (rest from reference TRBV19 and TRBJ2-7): DGGITQSPKYLFRKEGQNVTLSCEQNLNHDAMYWYRQDPGQGLRLIYYSQIVNDFQKGDIAEGYSVSREKKESFPLTVTSAQKNPTAFYLCASSWTGETYEQYFGPGTRLTVT.

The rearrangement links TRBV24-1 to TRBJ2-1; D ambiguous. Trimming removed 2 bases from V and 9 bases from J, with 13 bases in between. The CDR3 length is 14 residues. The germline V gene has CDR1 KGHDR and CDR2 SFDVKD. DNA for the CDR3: TGTGCCACCAGTGATTCGCCGGGTTCCAGTGAGCAGTTCTTC. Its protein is CATSDSPGSSEQFF.

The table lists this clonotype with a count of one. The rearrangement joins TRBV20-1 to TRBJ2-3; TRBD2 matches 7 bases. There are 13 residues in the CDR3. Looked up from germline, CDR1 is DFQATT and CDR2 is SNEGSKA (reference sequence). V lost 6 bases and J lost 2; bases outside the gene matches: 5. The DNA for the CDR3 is TGCAGTGCCCAAGCGGGGCCCACAGATACGCAGTATTTT. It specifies CSAQAGPTDTQYF.

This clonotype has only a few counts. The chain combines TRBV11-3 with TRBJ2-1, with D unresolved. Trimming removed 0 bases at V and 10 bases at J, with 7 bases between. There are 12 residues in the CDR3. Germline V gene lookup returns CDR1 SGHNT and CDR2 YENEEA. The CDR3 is CASSLDPREQFF. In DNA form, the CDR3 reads TGTGCCAGCAGCTTAGACCCCCGCGAGCAGTTCTTC. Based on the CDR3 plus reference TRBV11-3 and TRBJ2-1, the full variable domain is EAGVVQSPRYKIIEKKQPVAFWCNPISGHNTLYWYLQNLGQGPELLIRYENEEAVDDSQLPKDRFSAERLKGVDSTLKIQPAELGDSAVYLCASSLDPREQFFGPGTRLTVL.

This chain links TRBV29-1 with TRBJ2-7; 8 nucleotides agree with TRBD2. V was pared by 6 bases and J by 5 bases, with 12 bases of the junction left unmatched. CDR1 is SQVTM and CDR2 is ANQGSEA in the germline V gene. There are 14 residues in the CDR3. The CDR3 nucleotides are TGCAGCGTCCTCTCCGACAGCGGGAGTAACGAGCAGTACTTC. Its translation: CSVLSDSGSNEQYF.

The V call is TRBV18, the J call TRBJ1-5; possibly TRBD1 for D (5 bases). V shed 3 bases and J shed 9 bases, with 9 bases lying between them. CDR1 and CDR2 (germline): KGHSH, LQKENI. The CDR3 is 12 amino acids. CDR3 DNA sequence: TGTGCCAGCTCACCGGCGGGGCTGCCCCAGCATTTT. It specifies CASSPAGLPQHF. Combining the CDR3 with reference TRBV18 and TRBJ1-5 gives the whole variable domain NAGVMQNPRHLVRRRGQEARLRCSPMKGHSHVYWYRQLPEEGLKFMVYLQKENIIDESGMPKERFSAEFPKEGPSILRIQQVVRGDSAAYFCASSPAGLPQHFGDGTRLSIL.

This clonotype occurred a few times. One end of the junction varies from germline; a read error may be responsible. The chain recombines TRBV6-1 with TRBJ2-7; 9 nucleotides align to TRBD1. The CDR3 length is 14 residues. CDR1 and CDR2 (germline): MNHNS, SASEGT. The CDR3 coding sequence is TGTGCCAGCAGAGAAGGACAGGGGACCCACGAGCAGTACTTC. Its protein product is CASREGQGTHEQYF.

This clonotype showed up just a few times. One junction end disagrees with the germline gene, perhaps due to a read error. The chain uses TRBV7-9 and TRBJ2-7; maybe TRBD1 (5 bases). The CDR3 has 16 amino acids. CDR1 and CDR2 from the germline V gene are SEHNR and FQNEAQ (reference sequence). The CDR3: CATSPSTWTDTYEQYF. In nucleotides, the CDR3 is TGTGCCACCAGCCCCTCGACATGGACGGACACCTACGAGCAGTACTTC.

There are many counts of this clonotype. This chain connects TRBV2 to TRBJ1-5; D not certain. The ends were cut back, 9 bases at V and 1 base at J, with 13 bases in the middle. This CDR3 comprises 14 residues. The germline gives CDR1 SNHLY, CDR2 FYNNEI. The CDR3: CASSKATSNQPQHF. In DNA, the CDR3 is TGTGCCAGTAGTAAGGCGACCAGCAATCAGCCCCAGCATTTT.

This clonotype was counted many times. This CDR3 reads CASSLLNSPLHF. Written as DNA, the CDR3 is TGTGCCAGCAGCTTACTTAATTCACCCCTCCACTTT. The rearrangement links TRBV7-2 to TRBJ1-6; D is unresolved. This CDR3 contains 12 residues. V lost 2 bases, J lost 6 bases, and 2 bases lay in between. The germline V gene has CDR1 SGHTA and CDR2 FQGNSA.

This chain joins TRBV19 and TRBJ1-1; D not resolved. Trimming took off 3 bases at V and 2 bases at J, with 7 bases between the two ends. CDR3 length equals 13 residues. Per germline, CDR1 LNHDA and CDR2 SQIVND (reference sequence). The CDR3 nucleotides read TGTGCCAGTAGTATCACAAGTAACACTGAAGCTTTCTTT. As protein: CASSITSNTEAFF.

Here the CDR3 DNA reads TGTGCCAGCAGTGGCGACAGGGCCACTGAAGCTTTCTTT. Its protein is CASSGDRATEAFF. The chain links TRBV6-5 to TRBJ1-1, with TRBD1 matching over 7 bases. In germline, CDR1 is MNHEY, CDR2 SVGAGI. The CDR3 extends over 13 amino acids. With V trimmed by 5 bases and J by 4 bases, 4 bases remained unmatched.

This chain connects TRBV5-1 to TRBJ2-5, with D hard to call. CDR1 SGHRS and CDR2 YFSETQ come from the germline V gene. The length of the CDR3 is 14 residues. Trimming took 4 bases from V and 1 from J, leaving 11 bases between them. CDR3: CASSPRVPQETQYF. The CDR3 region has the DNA TGCGCCAGCAGCCCTCGGGTTCCCCAAGAGACCCAGTACTTC. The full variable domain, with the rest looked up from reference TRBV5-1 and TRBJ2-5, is KAGVTQTPRYLIKTRGQQVTLSCSPISGHRSVSWYQQTPGQGLQFLFEYFSETQRNKGNFPGRFSGRQFSNSRSEMNVSTLELGDSALYLCASSPRVPQETQYFGPGTRLLVL.

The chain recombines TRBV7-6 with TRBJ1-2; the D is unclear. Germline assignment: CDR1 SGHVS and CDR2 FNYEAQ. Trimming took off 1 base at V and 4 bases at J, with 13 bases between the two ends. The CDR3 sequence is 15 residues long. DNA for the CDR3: TGTGCCAGCAGCTTAGGTTTGGGCCAAGGCTATGGCTACACCTTC. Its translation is CASSLGLGQGYGYTF. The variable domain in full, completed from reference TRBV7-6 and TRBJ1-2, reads GAGVSQSPRYKVTKRGQDVALRCDPISGHVSLYWYRQALGQGPEFLTYFNYEAQQDKSGLPNDRFSAERPEGSISTLTIQRTEQRDSAMYRCASSLGLGQGYGYTFGSGTRLTVV.

The CDR3 coding sequence is TGTGCCAGCATGGCCCCAAAGACAGGGCGATATGGCTACACCTTC. It is translated as CASMAPKTGRYGYTF. J is TRBJ1-2 and V is TRBV6-5, with 7 bases fitting TRBD1. Looked up from germline, CDR1 is MNHEY and CDR2 is SVGAGI. This CDR3 is 15 amino acids long. Trimming at V came to 7 bases and at J to 5 bases, leaving 13 bases not matched to a gene.

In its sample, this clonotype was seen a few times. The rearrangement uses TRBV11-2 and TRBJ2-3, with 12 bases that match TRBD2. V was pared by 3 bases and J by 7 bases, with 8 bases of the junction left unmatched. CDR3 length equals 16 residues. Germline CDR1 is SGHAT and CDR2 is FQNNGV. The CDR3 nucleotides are TGTGCCAGCAGCTTGGCTAGCGGGGGGGCCATGAATACGCAGTATTTT. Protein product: CASSLASGGAMNTQYF.

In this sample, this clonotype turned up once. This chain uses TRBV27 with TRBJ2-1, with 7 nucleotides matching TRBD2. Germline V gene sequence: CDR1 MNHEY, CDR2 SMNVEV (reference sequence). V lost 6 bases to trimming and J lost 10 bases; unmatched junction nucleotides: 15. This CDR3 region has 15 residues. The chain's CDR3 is CASSLRFSGSREQFF. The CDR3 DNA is TGTGCCAGCAGCCTTAGGTTTAGCGGGTCGCGGGAGCAGTTCTTC.